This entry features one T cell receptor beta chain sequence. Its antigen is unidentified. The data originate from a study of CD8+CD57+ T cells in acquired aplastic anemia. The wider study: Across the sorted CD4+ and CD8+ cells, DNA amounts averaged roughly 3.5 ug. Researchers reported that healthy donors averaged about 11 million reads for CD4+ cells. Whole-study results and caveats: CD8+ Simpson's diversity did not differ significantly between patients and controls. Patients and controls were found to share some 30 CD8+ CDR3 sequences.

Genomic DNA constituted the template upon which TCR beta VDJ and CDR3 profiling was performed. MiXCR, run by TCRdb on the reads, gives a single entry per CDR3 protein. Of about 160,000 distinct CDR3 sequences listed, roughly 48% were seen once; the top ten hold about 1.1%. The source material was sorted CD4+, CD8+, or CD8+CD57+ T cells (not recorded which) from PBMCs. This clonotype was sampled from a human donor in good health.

The chain's CDR3 is CSVGGTGAFYEQYF. The CDR3 DNA reads TGCAGCGTTGGGGGAACAGGGGCGTTCTACGAGCAGTACTTC. This chain links TRBV29-1 with TRBJ2-7, with TRBD1 matching over 7 bases. The CDR3 loop spans 14 amino acids. CDR1 is SQVTM, CDR2 ANQGSEA, per germline. V lost 4 bases, J lost 3 bases, and 9 bases stayed unmatched.